The 20 T cell receptor beta chains reported below all come from one sample, sequenced in a study of radiation and T cells in renal cell carcinoma. The time point denotes: baseline pretreatment blood. Noted treatment: 15 Gy SBRT to primary tumor, nephrectomy 4 weeks later. Profiling relied on immunoSEQ multiplex PCR, and the TCRdb table lists in-frame clones only, not all of them. The table includes roughly 150,000 clones, less than 90% detected once. Here the sequenced sample was blood, taken from a patient whose treatment included radiotherapy and nephrectomy. The receptors shown here come from a woman aged 70-85 years with renal cell carcinoma.

V and J are TRBV30 and TRBJ2-7, with unresolved D. The CDR3 is 10 amino acids. Trimming stripped 5 bases from V and 3 bases from J, with 5 bases between. Germline-derived CDR1 and CDR2 are GTSNPN and SVGIG (reference sequence). This CDR3 is CAWGNYEQYF. The CDR3 DNA follows: TGTGCCTGGGGGAACTACGAGCAGTACTTC.

The chain recombines TRBV11-3 with TRBJ1-2; 9 bases fit TRBD1. The ends lost 8 bases at V and 3 bases at J; junction bases unmatched: 10. The CDR3 is 15 residues long. Per germline, CDR1 SGHNT and CDR2 YENEEA. CDR3 coding DNA: TGTGCCAGCCTTAGGAGACAGGGGGAAGACTATGGCTACACCTTC. It is translated as CASLRRQGEDYGYTF.

The chain carries TRBV6-1 and TRBJ2-3; 7 bases line up with TRBD2. The ends lost 5 bases at V and 1 base at J; junction bases unmatched: 6. Germline V gene sequence: CDR1 MNHNS, CDR2 SASEGT. The CDR3 totals 15 residues. CDR3 sequence reads: CASSPPGLRTDTQYF. For the CDR3, the DNA is TGTGCCAGCAGTCCCCCGGGACTACGCACAGATACGCAGTATTTT.

This chain joins TRBV19 and TRBJ2-1; 12 bases line up with TRBD2. CDR3 size: 15 residues. V gave up 5 bases and J gave up 8 bases; unmatched junction bases: 7. Germline CDR1 LNHDA, CDR2 SQIVND (reference sequence). CDR3 DNA sequence: TGTGCCAGTAGTTCCCTAGCGGGGGGGAAAGATGAGCAGTTCTTC. This gives the protein CASSSLAGGKDEQFF.

The chain combines TRBV5-1 with TRBJ1-6; 8 bases are a match to TRBD1. V was pared by 4 bases and J by 11 bases, with 8 bases of the junction left unmatched. This CDR3 is built from 14 residues. Germline CDR1 is SGHRS and CDR2 is YFSETQ. The CDR3 reads CASSTTGGKAPLHF. The DNA for the CDR3 is TGCGCCAGCAGCACCACAGGGGGGAAGGCACCCCTCCACTTT. The full variable domain, completed using reference TRBV5-1 and TRBJ1-6, is KAGVTQTPRYLIKTRGQQVTLSCSPISGHRSVSWYQQTPGQGLQFLFEYFSETQRNKGNFPGRFSGRQFSNSRSEMNVSTLELGDSALYLCASSTTGGKAPLHFGNGTRLTVT.

The rearrangement joins TRBV5-6 to TRBJ2-2; 10 nucleotides match TRBD1. The CDR3 is made up of 15 amino acids. Germline CDR1 is SGHDT and CDR2 is YYEEEE. Trimming cost V 4 bases and J 3 bases; bases outside gene matches: 3. CDR3 sequence (DNA): TGTGCCAGCAGCAAGACAGGGGGCGACACCGGGGAGCTGTTTTTT. Amino acids: CASSKTGGDTGELFF. Variable domain in full (rest from reference TRBV5-6 and TRBJ2-2): DAGVTQSPTHLIKTRGQQVTLRCSPKSGHDTVSWYQQALGQGPQFIFQYYEEEERQRGNFPDRFSGHQFPNYSSELNVNALLLGDSALYLCASSKTGGDTGELFFGEGSRLTVL.

This clone was seen only once. CDR3 in amino acids: CAWRGTSMGETQYF. DNA of the CDR3: TGTGCCTGGAGGGGGACATCCATGGGGGAGACCCAGTACTTC. V is TRBV30 and J is TRBJ2-5, with a weak D call TRBD1 (6 bases). Trimming stripped 3 bases from V and 5 bases from J, with 16 bases between. Germline V lookup: CDR1 GTSNPN, CDR2 SVGIG (reference sequence). The CDR3 has 14 residues.

This rearrangement joins TRBV27 to TRBJ2-7; TRBD1 agrees at 9 bases. CDR1 is MNHEY, CDR2 SMNVEV, per germline (reference sequence). CDR3 length equals 15 residues. Trimming removed 2 bases from V and 5 bases from J; junction bases left unmatched: 7. CDR3 in DNA: TGTGCCAGCAGTTTACGGGGACAGGGAAGCGACGAGCAGTACTTC. It encodes CASSLRGQGSDEQYF.

The rearrangement links TRBV7-9 to TRBJ2-3; D is uncertain. The CDR3 loop spans 15 amino acids. CDR1 SEHNR and CDR2 FQNEAQ come from the germline V gene (reference sequence). V was pared by 2 bases and J by 2 bases, with 11 bases between. CDR3 region: CASSLTSRTTDTQYF. CDR3 sequence (DNA): TGTGCCAGCAGCTTAACGTCCCGAACCACAGATACGCAGTATTTT. Drawing the rest from reference TRBV7-9 and TRBJ2-3, the complete variable domain is DTGVSQNPRHKITKRGQNVTFRCDPISEHNRLYWYRQTLGQGPEFLTYFQNEAQLEKSRLLSDRFSAERPKGSFSTLEIQRTEQGDSAMYLCASSLTSRTTDTQYFGPGTRLTVL.

This chain uses TRBV28 with TRBJ1-2, with TRBD1 matching 8 bases. The germline CDR1 and CDR2 sequences are MDHEN and SYDVKM. The CDR3 extends over 16 amino acids. With V trimmed by 3 bases and J by 1 base, 7 bases remained unmatched. The CDR3 is CASSFPGGQGNYGYTF. CDR3 coding DNA: TGTGCCAGCAGTTTTCCCGGCGGACAGGGTAACTATGGCTACACCTTC.

The chain joins TRBV10-1 to TRBJ2-4; D possibly corresponds to TRBD1 (5 bases). The CDR3 length is 14 residues. The germline V and J ends were trimmed by 6 bases and 2 bases, with 11 bases remaining between them. Per the germline V gene, CDR1 is WNHNN and CDR2 is SYGVQD (reference sequence). The CDR3 here is CASRQEKTKNIQYF. For the CDR3, the DNA is TGCGCCAGCAGACAGGAAAAGACCAAAAACATTCAGTACTTC.

The chain couples TRBV11-2 to TRBJ1-1; 7 bases align to TRBD1. Germline lookup yields CDR1 SGHAT and CDR2 FQNNGV. V lost 2 bases, J lost 1 base, and 4 bases stayed unmatched. The CDR3 loop spans 15 amino acids. Here the CDR3 reads CASSLIPGGNTEAFF. In nucleotides, the CDR3 is TGTGCCAGCAGCTTAATCCCAGGGGGGAACACTGAAGCTTTCTTT.

The rearrangement joins TRBV6-5 to TRBJ1-1; D is possibly TRBD1 (6 bases). CDR1 is MNHEY and CDR2 is SVGAGI in the germline V gene. CDR3 length equals 13 residues. The V end lost 6 bases, the J end lost 0 bases, and 8 bases lay between the germline ends. The CDR3 here is CASRRTVNTEAFF. The CDR3 nucleotides are TGTGCCAGCAGAAGGACAGTGAACACTGAAGCTTTCTTT.

V is TRBV5-1 and J is TRBJ2-3; 10 bases fit TRBD2. Trimming took 5 bases from V and 3 from J; bases not matched to a gene: 6. CDR1 is SGHRS and CDR2 is YFSETQ in the germline V gene. The CDR3 extends over 15 amino acids. CDR3 sequence reads: CASRGAGGPTDTQYF. Here the CDR3 DNA reads TGCGCCAGCAGGGGAGCGGGGGGGCCGACAGATACGCAGTATTTT.

The sample holds a few counts of this clone. The chain recombines TRBV30 with TRBJ1-1; perhaps TRBD1 as D (5 bases). Trimming shortened V by 4 bases and J by 0 bases, and 15 bases separated the two germline ends. The CDR3 sequence is 15 residues long. Germline V lookup: CDR1 GTSNPN, CDR2 SVGIG (reference sequence). As DNA, the CDR3 is TGTGCCTGGATCTGGGGAGGGGCTATGAACACTGAAGCTTTCTTT. Translation gives CAWIWGGAMNTEAFF.

The chain links TRBV7-2 to TRBJ1-5; 9 positions match TRBD1. V lost 5 bases and J lost 4; bases outside the gene matches: 3. The V gene's germline CDR1 is SGHTA and CDR2 FQGNSA. This CDR3 comprises 14 residues. CDR3 in DNA: TGTGCCAGCAGCCAAGGGACAGGGAATCAGCCCCAGCATTTT. This encodes CASSQGTGNQPQHF.

The chain joins TRBV19 to TRBJ2-3; 12 nucleotides match TRBD2. V trimming: 5 bases; J trimming: 4 bases; junction bases outside the gene matches: 10. From germline, CDR1 is LNHDA and CDR2 SQIVND (reference sequence). The CDR3 is 17 residues long. CDR3 region: CASSPRTSGVQADTQYF. In nucleotides, the CDR3 is TGTGCCAGTAGTCCTCGGACTAGCGGGGTACAGGCAGATACGCAGTATTTT.

The chain recombines TRBV5-1 with TRBJ2-5; D is possibly TRBD2 (6 bases). The CDR3 totals 16 residues. Germline V gene lookup returns CDR1 SGHRS and CDR2 YFSETQ. V lost 3 bases to trimming and J lost 6 bases, with 21 bases between them. CDR3 loop: CASSSTSGGTVQTQYF. In DNA, the CDR3 is TGCGCCAGCAGCTCTACTAGTGGGGGGACCGTCCAGACCCAGTACTTC.

This clone has only one observation. The chain carries TRBV5-6 and TRBJ2-5; no reliable D call. CDR1 SGHDT and CDR2 YYEEEE come from the germline V gene. Trimming pared 1 base from V and 2 bases from J, leaving 6 bases between. There are 13 residues in the CDR3. The CDR3 region has the DNA TGTGCCAGCAGCTTGACAGTACAAGAGACCCAGTACTTC. This encodes CASSLTVQETQYF.

This chain connects TRBV7-9 to TRBJ1-1, with 10 nucleotides matching TRBD1. From germline, CDR1 is SEHNR and CDR2 FQNEAQ (reference sequence). CDR3 length equals 14 residues. With V trimmed by 3 bases and J by 4 bases, 2 bases remained unmatched. CDR3 sequence reads: CASSLTGGFTEAFF. Written as DNA, the CDR3 is TGTGCCAGCAGCTTGACAGGGGGCTTCACTGAAGCTTTCTTT.